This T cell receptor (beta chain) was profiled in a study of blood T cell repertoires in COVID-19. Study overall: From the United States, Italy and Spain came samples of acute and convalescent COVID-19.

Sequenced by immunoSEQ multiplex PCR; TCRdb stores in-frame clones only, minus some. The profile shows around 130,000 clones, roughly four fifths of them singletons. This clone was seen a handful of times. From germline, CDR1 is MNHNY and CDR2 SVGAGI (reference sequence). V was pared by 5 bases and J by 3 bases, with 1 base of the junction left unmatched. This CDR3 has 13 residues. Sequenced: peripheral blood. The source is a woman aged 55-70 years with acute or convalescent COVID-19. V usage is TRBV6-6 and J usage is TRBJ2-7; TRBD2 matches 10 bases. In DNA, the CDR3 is TGTGCCAGCAGTAAGCGGGGGGGCTACGAGCAGTACTTC. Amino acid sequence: CASSKRGGYEQYF.